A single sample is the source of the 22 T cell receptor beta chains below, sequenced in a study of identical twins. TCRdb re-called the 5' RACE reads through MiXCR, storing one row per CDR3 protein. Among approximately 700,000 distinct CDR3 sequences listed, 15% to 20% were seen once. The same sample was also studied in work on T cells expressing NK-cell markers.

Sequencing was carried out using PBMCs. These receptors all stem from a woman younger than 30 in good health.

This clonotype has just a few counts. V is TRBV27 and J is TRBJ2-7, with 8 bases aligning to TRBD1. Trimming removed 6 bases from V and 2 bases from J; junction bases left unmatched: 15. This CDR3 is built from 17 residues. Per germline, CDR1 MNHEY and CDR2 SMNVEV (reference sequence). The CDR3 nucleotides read TGTGCCAGCAGCTTCTTGGCCGGGACAGGTACCCCCTACGAGCAGTACTTC. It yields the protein CASSFLAGTGTPYEQYF.

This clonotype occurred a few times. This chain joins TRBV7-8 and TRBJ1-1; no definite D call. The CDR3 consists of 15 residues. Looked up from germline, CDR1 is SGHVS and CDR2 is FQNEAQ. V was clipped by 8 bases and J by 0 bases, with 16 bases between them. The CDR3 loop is CASGDLQLMNTEAFF. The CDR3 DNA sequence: TGTGCCAGCGGCGACCTCCAGCTTATGAACACTGAAGCTTTCTTT.

CDR3 coding DNA: TGTGCCAGCAGTTTTGGGCTGAAAGCTTTCTTT. Its translation is CASSFGLKAFF. The J gene is TRBJ1-1, the V gene TRBV12-3 or TRBV12-4; D not certain. V lost 3 bases and J lost 9, with 8 bases in between. The CDR3 length is 11 residues.

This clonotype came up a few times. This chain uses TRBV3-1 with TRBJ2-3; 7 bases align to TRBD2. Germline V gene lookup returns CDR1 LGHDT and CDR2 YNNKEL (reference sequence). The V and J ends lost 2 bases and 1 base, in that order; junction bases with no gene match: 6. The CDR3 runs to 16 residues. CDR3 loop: CASSQRGGGRTDTQYF. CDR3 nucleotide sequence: TGTGCCAGCAGCCAAAGAGGCGGGGGACGCACAGATACGCAGTATTTT.

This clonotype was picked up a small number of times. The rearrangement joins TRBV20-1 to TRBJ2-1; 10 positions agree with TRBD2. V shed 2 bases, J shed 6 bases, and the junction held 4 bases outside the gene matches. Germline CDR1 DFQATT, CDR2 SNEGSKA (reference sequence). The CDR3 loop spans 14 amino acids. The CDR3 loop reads CSARTSGDVNEQFF. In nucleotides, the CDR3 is TGCAGTGCTAGAACTAGCGGGGACGTCAATGAGCAGTTCTTC.

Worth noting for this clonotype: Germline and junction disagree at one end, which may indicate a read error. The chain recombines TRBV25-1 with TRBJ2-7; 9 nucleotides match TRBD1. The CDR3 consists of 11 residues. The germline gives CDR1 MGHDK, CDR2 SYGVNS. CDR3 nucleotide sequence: TGTGCCAGCCCGTTCACAGGGGGCAGGGACTTC. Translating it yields CASPFTGGRDF.

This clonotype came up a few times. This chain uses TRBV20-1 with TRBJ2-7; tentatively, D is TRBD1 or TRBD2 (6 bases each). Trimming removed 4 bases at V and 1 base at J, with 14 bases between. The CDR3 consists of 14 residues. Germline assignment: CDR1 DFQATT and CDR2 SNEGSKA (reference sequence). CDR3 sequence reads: CSAMSGGISYEQYF. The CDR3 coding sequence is TGCAGTGCTATGTCCGGGGGCATATCCTACGAGCAGTACTTC.

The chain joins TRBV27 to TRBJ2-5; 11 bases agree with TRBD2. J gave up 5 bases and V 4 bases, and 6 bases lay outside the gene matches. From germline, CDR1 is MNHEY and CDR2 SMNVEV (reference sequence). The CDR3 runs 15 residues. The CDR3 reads CASSSLAGGRETQYF. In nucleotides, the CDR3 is TGTGCCAGCAGTTCCCTAGCGGGGGGTCGGGAGACCCAGTACTTC.

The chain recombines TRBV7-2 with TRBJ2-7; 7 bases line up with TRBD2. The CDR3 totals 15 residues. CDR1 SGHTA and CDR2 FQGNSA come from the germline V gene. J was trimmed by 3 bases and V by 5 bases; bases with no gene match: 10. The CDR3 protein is CASSPSPLAGYEQYF. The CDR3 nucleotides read TGTGCCAGCAGCCCGTCTCCCTTAGCGGGCTACGAGCAGTACTTC.

The DNA for the CDR3 is TGTGCCATCAAACCCGGGAGGGACGGGTCACCCCTCCACTTT. Translated: CAIKPGRDGSPLHF. The J gene is TRBJ1-6, the V gene TRBV10-3, with a possible D match to TRBD1 (5 bases). CDR3 length equals 14 residues. From germline, CDR1 is ENHRY and CDR2 SYGVKD. The V end was cut by 7 bases, the J end by 10 bases, with 17 bases between.

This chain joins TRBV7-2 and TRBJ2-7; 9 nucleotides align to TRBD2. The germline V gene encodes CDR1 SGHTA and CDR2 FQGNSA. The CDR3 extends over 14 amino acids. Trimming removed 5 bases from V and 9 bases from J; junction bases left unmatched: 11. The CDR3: CASSRAGGARVQYF. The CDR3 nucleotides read TGTGCCAGCAGCCGGGCGGGGGGGGCTCGTGTGCAGTACTTC. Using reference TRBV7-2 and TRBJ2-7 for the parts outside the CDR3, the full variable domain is GAGVSQSPSNKVTEKGKDVELRCDPISGHTALYWYRQSLGQGLEFLIYFQGNSAPDKSGLPSDRFSAERTGGSVSTLTIQRTQQEDSAVYLCASSRAGGARVQYFGPGTRLTVT.

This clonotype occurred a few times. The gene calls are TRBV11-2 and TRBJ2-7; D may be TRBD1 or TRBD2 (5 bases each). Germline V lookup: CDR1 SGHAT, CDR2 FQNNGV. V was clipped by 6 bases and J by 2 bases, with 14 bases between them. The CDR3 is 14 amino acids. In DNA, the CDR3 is TGTGCCAGCAGTTCCCGGGACGGACCCTACGAGCAGTACTTC. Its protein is CASSSRDGPYEQYF.

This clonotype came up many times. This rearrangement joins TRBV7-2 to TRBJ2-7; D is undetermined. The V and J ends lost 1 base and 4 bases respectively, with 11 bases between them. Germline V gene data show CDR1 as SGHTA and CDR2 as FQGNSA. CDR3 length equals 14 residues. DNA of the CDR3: TGTGCCAGCAGCTTAGATAATGGTCGATACGAGCAGTACTTC. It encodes CASSLDNGRYEQYF. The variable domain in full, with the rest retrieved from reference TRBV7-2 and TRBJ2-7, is GAGVSQSPSNKVTEKGKDVELRCDPISGHTALYWYRQSLGQGLEFLIYFQGNSAPDKSGLPSDRFSAERTGGSVSTLTIQRTQQEDSAVYLCASSLDNGRYEQYFGPGTRLTVT.

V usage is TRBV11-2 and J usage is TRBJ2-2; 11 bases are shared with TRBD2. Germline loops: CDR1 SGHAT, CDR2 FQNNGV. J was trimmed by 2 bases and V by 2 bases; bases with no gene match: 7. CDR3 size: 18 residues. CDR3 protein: CASSLKVAGGLNTGELFF. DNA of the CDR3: TGTGCCAGCAGCTTAAAAGTAGCGGGGGGGCTAAACACCGGGGAGCTGTTTTTT.

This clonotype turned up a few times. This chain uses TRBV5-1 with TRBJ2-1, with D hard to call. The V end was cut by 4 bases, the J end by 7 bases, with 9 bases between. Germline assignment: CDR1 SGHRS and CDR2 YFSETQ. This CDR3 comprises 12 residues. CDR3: CASSPNKNEQFF. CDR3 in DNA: TGCGCCAGCAGCCCGAATAAGAATGAGCAGTTCTTC. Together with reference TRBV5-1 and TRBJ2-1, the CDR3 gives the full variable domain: KAGVTQTPRYLIKTRGQQVTLSCSPISGHRSVSWYQQTPGQGLQFLFEYFSETQRNKGNFPGRFSGRQFSNSRSEMNVSTLELGDSALYLCASSPNKNEQFFGPGTRLTVL.

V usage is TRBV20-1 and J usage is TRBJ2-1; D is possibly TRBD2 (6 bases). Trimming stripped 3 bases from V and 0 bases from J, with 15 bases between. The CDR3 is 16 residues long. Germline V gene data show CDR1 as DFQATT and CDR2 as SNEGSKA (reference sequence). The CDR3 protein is CSARMERVSSYNEQFF. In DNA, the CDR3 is TGCAGTGCTAGGATGGAGCGGGTAAGCTCCTACAATGAGCAGTTCTTC.

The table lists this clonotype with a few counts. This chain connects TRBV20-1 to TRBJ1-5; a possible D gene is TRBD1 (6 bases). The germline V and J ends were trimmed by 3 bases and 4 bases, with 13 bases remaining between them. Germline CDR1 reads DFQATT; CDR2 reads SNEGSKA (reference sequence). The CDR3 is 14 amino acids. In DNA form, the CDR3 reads TGCAGTGCTAGGAGGGGGACGGAGAATCAGCCCCAGCATTTT. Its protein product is CSARRGTENQPQHF.

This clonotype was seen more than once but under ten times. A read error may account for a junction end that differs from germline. CDR3 amino acids: CACSSGGGTTNEQFF. The CDR3 DNA is TGTGCCTGCAGTTCTGGGGGGGGTACTACAAATGAGCAGTTCTTC. The chain uses TRBV5-4 and TRBJ2-1; TRBD2 matches at 7 bases. This CDR3 spans 15 amino acids. Germline V gene lookup returns CDR1 SGHNT and CDR2 YYREEE (reference sequence).

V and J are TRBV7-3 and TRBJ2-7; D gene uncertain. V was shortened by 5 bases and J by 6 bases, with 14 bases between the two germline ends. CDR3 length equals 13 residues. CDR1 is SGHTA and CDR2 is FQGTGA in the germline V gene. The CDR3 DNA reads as TGTGCCAGCAGCCCCTCGACCCTCAGCGAGCAGTACTTC. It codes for CASSPSTLSEQYF.

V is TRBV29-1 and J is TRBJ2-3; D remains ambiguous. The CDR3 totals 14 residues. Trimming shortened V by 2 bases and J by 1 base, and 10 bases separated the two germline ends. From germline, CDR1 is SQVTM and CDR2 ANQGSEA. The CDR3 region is CSVERVAGTDTQYF. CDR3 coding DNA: TGCAGCGTTGAAAGAGTGGCGGGCACAGATACGCAGTATTTT.

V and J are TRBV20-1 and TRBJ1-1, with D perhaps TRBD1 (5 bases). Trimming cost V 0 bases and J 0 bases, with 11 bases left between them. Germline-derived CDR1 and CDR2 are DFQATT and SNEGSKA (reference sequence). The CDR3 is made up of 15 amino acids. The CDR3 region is CSAREARGVNTEAFF. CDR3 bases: TGCAGTGCTAGAGAGGCACGAGGGGTGAACACTGAAGCTTTCTTT.

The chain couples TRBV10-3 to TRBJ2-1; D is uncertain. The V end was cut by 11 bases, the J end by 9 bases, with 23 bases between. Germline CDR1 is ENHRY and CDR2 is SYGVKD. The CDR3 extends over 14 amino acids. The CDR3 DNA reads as TGTGCCGGCGGCTCAATGGTAGAGGCTGGTGAGCAGTTCTTC. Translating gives CAGGSMVEAGEQFF.